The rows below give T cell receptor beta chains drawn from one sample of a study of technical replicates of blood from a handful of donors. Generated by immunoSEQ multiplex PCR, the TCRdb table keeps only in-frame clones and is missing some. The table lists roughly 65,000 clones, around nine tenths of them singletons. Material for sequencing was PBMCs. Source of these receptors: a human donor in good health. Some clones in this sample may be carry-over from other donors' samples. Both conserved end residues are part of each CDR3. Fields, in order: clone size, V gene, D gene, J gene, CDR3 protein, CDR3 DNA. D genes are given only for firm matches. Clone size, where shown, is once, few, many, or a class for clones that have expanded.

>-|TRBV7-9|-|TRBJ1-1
CASSPDSNTEAFF
TGTGCCAGCAGCCCCGACAGCAACACTGAAGCTTTCTTT
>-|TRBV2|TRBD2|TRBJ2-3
CASSAQGRGSRADTQYF
TGTGCCAGCAGTGCCCAAGGGCGCGGGAGTAGGGCAGATACGCAGTATTTT
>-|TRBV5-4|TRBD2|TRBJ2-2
CASSLGTSGRASGGELFF
TGTGCCAGCAGCCTAGGGACTAGCGGGAGGGCCTCTGGCGGGGAGCTGTTTTTT
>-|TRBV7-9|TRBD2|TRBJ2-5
CASSWGLGGEETQYF
TGTGCCAGCAGCTGGGGACTAGGAGGGGAAGAGACCCAGTACTTC
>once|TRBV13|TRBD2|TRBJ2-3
CASSLSGGGKDTQYF
TGTGCCAGCAGCTTAAGCGGGGGGGGGAAGGATACGCAGTATTTT
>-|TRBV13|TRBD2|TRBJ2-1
CASSPARGLAGYNEQFF
TGTGCCAGCAGCCCGGCGAGGGGACTAGCGGGTTACAATGAGCAGTTCTTC
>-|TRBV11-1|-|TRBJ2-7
CASSRGERLEQYF
TGTGCCAGCAGCCGTGGGGAGCGGTTAGAGCAGTACTTC
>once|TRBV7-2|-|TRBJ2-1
CASSPARAGEVFF
TGTGCCAGCAGCCCGGCGAGGGCCGGGGAGGTGTTCTTC
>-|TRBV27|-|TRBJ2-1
CASSPYERYNEQFF
TGTGCCAGCAGTCCCTATGAGCGCTACAATGAGCAGTTCTTC
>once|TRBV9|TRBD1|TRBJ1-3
CASSGGGFGGNTIYF
TGTGCCAGCAGCGGAGGGGGCTTTGGGGGAAACACCATATATTTT
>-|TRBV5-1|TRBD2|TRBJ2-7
CASSLAEAGGRIPYEQYF
TGCGCCAGCAGCTTGGCCGAAGCGGGAGGGCGAATTCCCTACGAGCAGTACTTC
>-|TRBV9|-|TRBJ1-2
CASSVRAGNGYTF
TGTGCCAGCAGCGTAAGGGCAGGGAATGGCTACACCTTC
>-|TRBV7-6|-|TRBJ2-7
CASSPQDTYEQYF
TGTGCCAGCAGCCCCCAGGACACATACGAGCAGTACTTC
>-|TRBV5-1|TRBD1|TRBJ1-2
CASSLDEGQVYGYTF
TGCGCCAGCAGCTTGGACGAGGGACAGGTCTATGGCTACACCTTC
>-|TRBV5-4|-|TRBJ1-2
CASSRPGYSGYGYTF
TGTGCCAGCAGCCGCCCTGGCTACTCGGGCTATGGCTACACCTTC
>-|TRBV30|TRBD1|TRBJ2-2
CAWSPRTGYTGELFF
TGTGCCTGGAGTCCCCGGACAGGTTACACCGGGGAGCTGTTTTTT
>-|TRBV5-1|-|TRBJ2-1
CASSKGGASNEQFF
TGCGCCAGCAGCAAGGGGGGGGCCTCCAATGAGCAGTTCTTC
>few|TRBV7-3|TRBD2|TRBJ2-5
CASSPGPASGGPMYF
TGTGCCAGCAGCCCTGGTCCGGCTAGCGGGGGGCCCATGTACTTC
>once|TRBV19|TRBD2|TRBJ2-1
CASSIRQNLAGGPNEQFF
TGTGCCAGTAGTATCCGTCAAAATCTAGCGGGGGGGCCAAATGAGCAGTTCTTC
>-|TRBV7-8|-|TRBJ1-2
CASSPSSLLYGYTF
TGTGCCAGCAGCCCTAGTAGCCTCCTCTATGGCTACACCTTC
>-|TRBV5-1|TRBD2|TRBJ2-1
CASIPLAGGPNEQFF
TGCGCCAGCATACCCCTTGCGGGAGGGCCGAATGAGCAGTTCTTC
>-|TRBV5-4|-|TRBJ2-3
CASSSPGHPSTDTQYF
TGTGCCAGCAGCTCTCCCGGACATCCTAGCACAGATACGCAGTATTTT
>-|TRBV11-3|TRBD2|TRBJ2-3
CASSLSGTSTDTQYF
TGTGCCAGCAGCCTTAGCGGGACTAGCACAGATACGCAGTATTTT
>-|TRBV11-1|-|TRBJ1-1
CASSGAGGAATEAFF
TGTGCCAGCAGCGGAGCCGGGGGAGCGGCCACTGAAGCTTTCTTT
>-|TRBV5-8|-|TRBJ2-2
CASSSRLQTNTGELFF
TGTGCCAGCAGCTCCAGACTACAGACGAACACCGGGGAGCTGTTTTTT
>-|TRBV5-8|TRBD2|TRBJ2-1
CASSHLAGGYNEQFF
TGTGCCAGCAGTCATCTAGCGGGGGGATACAATGAGCAGTTCTTC
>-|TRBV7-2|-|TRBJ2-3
CASRPELSTDTQYF
TGTGCCAGCAGACCCGAGTTATCCACAGATACGCAGTATTTT
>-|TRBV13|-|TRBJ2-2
CASSLEGDVTGELFF
TGTGCCAGCAGCTTAGAAGGAGACGTTACCGGGGAGCTGTTTTTT
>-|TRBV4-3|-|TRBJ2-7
CASSQVYSGTYEQYF
TGCGCCAGCAGCCAAGTCTACAGCGGAACCTACGAGCAGTACTTC
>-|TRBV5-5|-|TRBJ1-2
CASNPSLGGYGYTF
TGTGCCAGCAACCCTTCTCTGGGGGGGTATGGCTACACCTTC
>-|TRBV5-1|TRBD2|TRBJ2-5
CASNHKGGGKETQYF
TGCGCCAGTAACCACAAGGGCGGGGGGAAAGAGACCCAGTACTTC
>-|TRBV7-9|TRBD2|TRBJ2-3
CASSFDRGVSVDTQYF
TGTGCCAGCAGCTTTGACCGGGGGGTGTCGGTGGATACGCAGTATTTT
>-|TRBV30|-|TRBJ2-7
CAWSRGSYEQYF
TGTGCCTGGAGTAGGGGGTCCTACGAGCAGTACTTC
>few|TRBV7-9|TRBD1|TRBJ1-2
CASSRQGGGGNYGYTF
TGTGCCAGCAGCCGACAGGGCGGAGGCGGTAACTATGGCTACACCTTC
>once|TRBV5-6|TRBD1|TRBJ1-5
CASSGGTGGNQPQHF
TGTGCCAGCAGCGGGGGGACAGGGGGTAATCAGCCCCAGCATTTT
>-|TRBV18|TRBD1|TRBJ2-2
CASSPRTGNAGELFF
TGTGCCAGCTCACCCAGGACAGGGAATGCCGGGGAGCTGTTTTTT
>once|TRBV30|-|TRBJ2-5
CAWSAEVGTQYF
TGTGCCTGGAGTGCCGAGGTCGGGACCCAGTACTTC
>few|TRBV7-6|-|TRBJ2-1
CASSLDGGRNSEQFF
TGTGCCAGCAGCTTAGATGGAGGGCGGAATTCTGAGCAGTTCTTC
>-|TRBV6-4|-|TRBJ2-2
CASSVGGTGELFF
TGTGCCAGCAGTGTCGGGGGCACCGGGGAGCTGTTTTTT